This T cell receptor (beta chain) came from a study of T cell changes during pregnancy in multiple sclerosis. V was shortened by 4 bases and J by 7 bases, with 10 bases between the two germline ends. This CDR3 comprises 12 residues. Per germline, CDR1 MNHEY and CDR2 SMNVEV (reference sequence). Profiling relied on immunoSEQ multiplex PCR, and the TCRdb table lists in-frame clones only, not all of them. The data show 85,000 to 100,000 clones, with 85% to 95% seen just once and about 0.95% held by the top ten. This clone was recorded only once. The clonotype was recovered from a female donor with multiple sclerosis, enrolled in a pregnancy study. V gene TRBV27 combines with J gene TRBJ1-2; D gene uncertain. This specimen was peripheral blood, taken after pregnancy. CDR3 in DNA: TGTGCCAGCAGTTCGGGGTTCGGTGGCTACACCTTC. Protein sequence: CASSSGFGGYTF.